One sample yielded the 30 T cell receptor beta chains listed below, sequenced in a study of cytomegalovirus exposure and HLA in healthy donors. Both 60 Vbeta primers and 13 Jbeta primers went into the PCR. TCRdb's copy holds only in-frame clones and misses some; the assay was immunoSEQ multiplex PCR. The repertoire consists of 200,000 or so clones, with approximately 70% occurring once and the leading ten covering around 2.6%. Sequencing used PBMCs. These receptors all stem from a man aged 35 to 55 in good health and CMV-seropositive.

Of note for this clone: The germline gene is not matched at one end of the junction; a read error may be the cause. The chain joins TRBV7-9 to TRBJ2-7; D may be TRBD2 (5 bases). The CDR3 has 13 residues. CDR1 and CDR2 (germline): SEHNR, FQNEAQ (reference sequence). CDR3 sequence: CSSSGISSYEQYF. In DNA form, the CDR3 reads TGTTCCAGCAGCGGTATTAGCTCCTACGAGCAGTACTTC. Full variable domain (rest looked up from reference TRBV7-9 and TRBJ2-7): DTGVSQNPRHKITKRGQNVTFRCDPISEHNRLYWYRQTLGQGPEFLTYFQNEAQLEKSRLLSDRFSAERPKGSFSTLEIQRTEQGDSAMYLCSSSGISSYEQYFGPGTRLTVT.

A single count supports this clone. This chain connects TRBV6-6 to TRBJ2-1; 11 bases agree with TRBD1. The CDR3 covers 15 residues. V dropped 2 bases and J dropped 7; count of bases not matched to a gene: 4. Germline lookup yields CDR1 MNHNY and CDR2 SVGAGI (reference sequence). In DNA, the CDR3 is TGTGCCAGCAGTTACAGGACAGGGGGCGGAAATGAGCAGTTCTTC. Protein: CASSYRTGGGNEQFF.

Only a few counts were recorded for this clone. The chain carries TRBV7-9 and TRBJ2-3, with unresolved D. This CDR3 comprises 11 residues. The V and J ends lost 5 bases and 6 bases respectively, with 6 bases between them. Germline CDR1 reads SEHNR; CDR2 reads FQNEAQ (reference sequence). The CDR3 spells CASSPFDTQYF. CDR3 bases: TGTGCCAGCAGCCCTTTCGATACGCAGTATTTT.

The V and J genes are TRBV5-1 and TRBJ2-2; 7 bases fit TRBD2. The V and J ends lost 5 bases and 4 bases, in that order; junction bases with no gene match: 8. The CDR3 has 15 residues. Germline CDR1 reads SGHRS; CDR2 reads YFSETQ. The CDR3 DNA sequence: TGCGCCAGCAGGTCCCCCGGGGAGGGCACCGGGGAGCTGTTTTTT. Translated, it gives CASRSPGEGTGELFF.

This sequence joins TRBV4-1 and TRBJ1-3; D is unclear. Germline V CDR1 and CDR2: MGHRA, YSYEKL. The V gene lost 4 bases and the J gene lost 1 base, with 14 bases spanning the gap. This CDR3 is built from 16 residues. CDR3 sequence reads: CASSREGGESGNTIYF. CDR3 bases: TGCGCCAGCAGCCGTGAAGGCGGGGAATCTGGAAACACCATATATTTT.

The V gene is TRBV29-1, the J gene TRBJ1-1; a possible D gene is TRBD1 (5 bases). Between the trimmed V and J ends, which lost 0 bases and 3 bases, there was a span of 14 bases. The germline CDR1 and CDR2 sequences are SQVTM and ANQGSEA. The CDR3 loop spans 15 amino acids. The CDR3 DNA reads as TGCAGCGTTGAAGACGGAAAGGGGTGGTACACTGAAGCTTTCTTT. As protein: CSVEDGKGWYTEAFF.

The chain is built from TRBV7-2 and TRBJ2-1; D ambiguous. The CDR3 totals 15 residues. Trimming left V 5 bases short and J 0 bases short, with 11 bases between. CDR1 and CDR2 (germline): SGHTA, FQGNSA. Here the CDR3 DNA reads TGTGCCAGCAGCACCCAACAGAGCTCCTACAATGAGCAGTTCTTC. This encodes CASSTQQSSYNEQFF. The variable domain in full, completed from reference TRBV7-2 and TRBJ2-1, reads GAGVSQSPSNKVTEKGKDVELRCDPISGHTALYWYRQSLGQGLEFLIYFQGNSAPDKSGLPSDRFSAERTGGSVSTLTIQRTQQEDSAVYLCASSTQQSSYNEQFFGPGTRLTVL.

The CDR3 is CASSYGQAIYEQYF. Written as DNA, the CDR3 is TGTGCCAGCAGTTATGGACAGGCAATCTACGAGCAGTACTTC. This chain connects TRBV6-5 to TRBJ2-7, with TRBD1 matching over 7 bases. Germline lookup yields CDR1 MNHEY and CDR2 SVGAGI. V shed 3 bases and J 3 bases; nucleotides not matched to a gene: 5. The CDR3 is made up of 14 amino acids.

CDR3 loop: CASSFDSNTGELFF. CDR3 nucleotides: TGCGCCAGCAGCTTTGACAGTAACACCGGGGAGCTGTTTTTT. The chain has TRBV5-1 and TRBJ2-2; D perhaps matches TRBD1 (5 bases). Germline values: CDR1 SGHRS, CDR2 YFSETQ. Between the trimmed V and J ends, which lost 2 bases and 2 bases, there was a span of 7 bases. The CDR3 has 14 residues.

V and J are TRBV4-1 and TRBJ2-5, with D unclear. CDR1 and CDR2 from the germline V gene are MGHRA and YSYEKL. Trimming left V 3 bases short and J 2 bases short, with 10 bases between. CDR3 size: 14 residues. DNA for the CDR3: TGCGCCAGCAGCCAGCCCCGGGTACAAGAGACCCAGTACTTC. Translated, it gives CASSQPRVQETQYF.

The gene calls are TRBV6-5 and TRBJ2-3; 9 bases fit TRBD1. This CDR3 has 15 amino acids. Trimming at V came to 6 bases and at J to 0 bases, leaving 4 bases not matched to a gene. Germline CDR1 MNHEY, CDR2 SVGAGI. In DNA, the CDR3 is TGTGCCAGCAGGGTGGGACAGGGAAGCACAGATACGCAGTATTTT. Translated: CASRVGQGSTDTQYF.

The sample holds a few counts of this clone. This rearrangement joins TRBV6-5 to TRBJ2-5; 9 bases are shared with TRBD1. There are 16 residues in the CDR3. V trimming: 3 bases; J trimming: 0 bases; junction bases outside the gene matches: 5. Germline assignment: CDR1 MNHEY and CDR2 SVGAGI. CDR3 protein: CASSYFRDRDQETQYF. CDR3 DNA: TGTGCCAGCAGTTATTTCCGGGACAGGGACCAAGAGACCCAGTACTTC.

This clone was seen a few times. The rearrangement joins TRBV19 to TRBJ2-3; 12 bases agree with TRBD2. The CDR3 extends over 15 amino acids. Trimming cost V 4 bases and J 7 bases; bases outside gene matches: 6. CDR1 is LNHDA, CDR2 SQIVND, per germline (reference sequence). As DNA, the CDR3 is TGTGCCAGTAGTAGTCTAGCGGGGGGGCAAAATACGCAGTATTTT. Its protein is CASSSLAGGQNTQYF.

V is TRBV6-5 and J is TRBJ1-1, with D maybe TRBD1 (5 bases). Trimming took off 0 bases at V and 1 base at J, with 12 bases between the two ends. The germline V gene encodes CDR1 MNHEY and CDR2 SVGAGI. The CDR3 is 16 residues long. CDR3 loop: CASSYSSMGGNTEAFF. The CDR3 nucleotides read TGTGCCAGCAGTTACTCGAGTATGGGGGGGAACACTGAAGCTTTCTTT.

The chain recombines TRBV2 with TRBJ2-2; D perhaps matches TRBD1 (6 bases). Per the germline V gene, CDR1 is SNHLY and CDR2 is FYNNEI. This CDR3 spans 15 amino acids. The ends were cut back, 6 bases at V and 3 bases at J, with 14 bases in the middle. The CDR3 DNA follows: TGTGCCAGCAGCATAGAGGGGGACCACACCGGGGAGCTGTTTTTT. As protein: CASSIEGDHTGELFF.

For this clone: This sample also contains other DNA sequences that code for the same CDR3. Written as DNA, the CDR3 is TGTGCCAGCAGTTACGAGGGCACTGAAGCTTTCTTT. Translated, it gives CASSYEGTEAFF. V is TRBV6-5 and J is TRBJ1-1, with D unresolved. Trimming stripped 2 bases from V and 4 bases from J, with 5 bases between. The CDR3 totals 12 residues. Germline V gives CDR1 MNHEY, CDR2 SVGAGI.

This clone was seen a few times. The genes are TRBV7-3 and TRBJ2-1; 15 bases align to TRBD2. With V trimmed by 4 bases and J by 0 bases, 10 bases remained unmatched. CDR1 is SGHTA and CDR2 is FQGTGA in the germline V gene. The CDR3 totals 20 residues. In DNA, the CDR3 is TGTGCCAGCAGCTCCGGTCCCGGGACTAGCGGGGGGAGCTCCTACAATGAGCAGTTCTTC. Its protein product is CASSSGPGTSGGSSYNEQFF.

The count of this clone is one. The genes are TRBV7-9 and TRBJ1-6; TRBD1 aligns across 7 bases. Losses at the gene ends were 4 bases for V and 6 bases for J; bases not matched to a gene: 6. This CDR3 contains 15 residues. The V gene's germline CDR1 is SEHNR and CDR2 FQNEAQ (reference sequence). Here the CDR3 DNA reads TGTGCCAGCAGCTCGGGGGACAGCCTTAATTCACCCCTCCACTTT. It encodes CASSSGDSLNSPLHF.

This clone was found once. J is TRBJ1-1 and V is TRBV29-1; a possible D gene is TRBD1 (5 bases). Trimming shortened V by 6 bases and J by 0 bases, and 14 bases separated the two germline ends. The CDR3 loop spans 14 amino acids. Germline-derived CDR1 and CDR2 are SQVTM and ANQGSEA. The CDR3 sequence is CSVKEGPLNTEAFF. CDR3 nucleotides: TGCAGCGTGAAGGAGGGGCCCCTGAACACTGAAGCTTTCTTT.

The CDR3 nucleotides read TGTGCCAGCAGTGCCCTGAGGGCTGAAGCTTTCTTT. This sequence encodes CASSALRAEAFF. The V gene is TRBV6-1, the J gene TRBJ1-1; D is ambiguous. V lost 4 bases and J 6 bases, leaving 9 bases between the germline ends. The CDR3 has 12 residues. Germline-derived CDR1 and CDR2 are MNHNS and SASEGT.

CDR3: CASSQSWDRGMTEAFF. CDR3 sequence (DNA): TGCGCCAGCAGCCAATCTTGGGACAGGGGGATGACTGAAGCTTTCTTT. The V gene is TRBV4-3, the J gene TRBJ1-1; 11 positions agree with TRBD1. The CDR3 is made up of 16 amino acids. V lost 2 bases, J lost 5 bases, and 7 bases stayed unmatched. The germline V gene has CDR1 LGHNA and CDR2 YSLEER.

The chain carries TRBV10-3 and TRBJ1-2; 12 bases map to TRBD1. Looked up from germline, CDR1 is ENHRY and CDR2 is SYGVKD. The CDR3 runs to 15 residues. Germline trimming cut 5 bases from V and 8 bases from J; bases unmatched to any gene: 9. In DNA form, the CDR3 reads TGTGCCATCAGTTCCCGGGACAGGGGGCTGGAAGGCTACACCTTC. This gives the protein CAISSRDRGLEGYTF.

This chain connects TRBV6-5 to TRBJ2-1, with D possibly TRBD1 on 6 matching bases. From germline, CDR1 is MNHEY and CDR2 SVGAGI. CDR3 length equals 13 residues. The V end was cut by 6 bases, the J end by 7 bases, with 13 bases between. This CDR3 is CASSPDRRNEQFF. CDR3 in DNA: TGTGCCAGCAGCCCTGACAGGCGGAATGAGCAGTTCTTC.

This clone has only a few counts. The chain employs TRBV2 and TRBJ2-2; TRBD1 aligns across 8 bases. CDR1 and CDR2 from the germline V gene are SNHLY and FYNNEI. V was pared by 8 bases and J by 2 bases, with 4 bases of the junction left unmatched. The CDR3 totals 14 residues. The CDR3 loop reads CASVGQGNTGELFF. In DNA, the CDR3 is TGTGCCAGCGTCGGACAGGGAAACACCGGGGAGCTGTTTTTT.

This chain links TRBV18 with TRBJ1-1; 8 nucleotides match TRBD1. The CDR3 sequence is 17 residues long. The V segment lost 1 base and the J segment 2 bases; nucleotides outside the gene matches: 9. Per the germline V gene, CDR1 is KGHSH and CDR2 is LQKENI. The CDR3 nucleotides are TGTGCCAGCTCACCACTTACAGGGGGGGAGAGAAACACTGAAGCTTTCTTT. Encoded protein: CASSPLTGGERNTEAFF.

This clone has just a few counts. The genes are TRBV6-1 and TRBJ2-7, with 7 bases that match TRBD2. The germline V gene encodes CDR1 MNHNS and CDR2 SASEGT. There are 13 residues in the CDR3. V shed 3 bases, J shed 5 bases, and the junction held 4 bases outside the gene matches. CDR3 loop: CASSESRGDEQYF. The CDR3 bases are TGTGCCAGCAGTGAGAGTCGGGGGGACGAGCAGTACTTC.

The table lists this clone with a few counts. The V and J genes are TRBV6-5 and TRBJ1-6; TRBD1 agrees at 8 bases. The CDR3 runs 13 residues. Per the germline V gene, CDR1 is MNHEY and CDR2 is SVGAGI. V trimming: 5 bases; J trimming: 9 bases; junction bases outside the gene matches: 3. In DNA form, the CDR3 reads TGTGCCAGCAGTGACAGGGGTGGTTCACCCCTCCACTTT. Translated: CASSDRGGSPLHF.

This chain links TRBV2 with TRBJ2-1; the D gene is possibly TRBD2 (5 bases). The germline V gene has CDR1 SNHLY and CDR2 FYNNEI. Deletions cut 6 bases from V and 8 bases from J, with 14 bases between. There are 13 residues in the CDR3. CDR3 protein: CASSQGLGDEQFF. The CDR3 nucleotides are TGTGCCAGCAGCCAAGGACTCGGCGATGAGCAGTTCTTC. Combining the CDR3 with reference TRBV2 and TRBJ2-1 gives the whole variable domain EPEVTQTPSHQVTQMGQEVILRCVPISNHLYFYWYRQILGQKVEFLVSFYNNEISEKSEIFDDQFSVERPDGSNFTLKIRSTKLEDSAMYFCASSQGLGDEQFFGPGTRLTVL.

CDR3 nucleotides: TGTGCCAGCAGCACATCCAATCAGCCCCAGCATTTT. This codes for CASSTSNQPQHF. The chain joins TRBV7-6 to TRBJ1-5; D is uncertain. The CDR3 is 12 amino acids. V was cut by 5 bases and J by 3 bases, with 5 bases left in between. CDR1 and CDR2 (germline): SGHVS, FNYEAQ. Using reference TRBV7-6 and TRBJ1-5 for the parts outside the CDR3, the full variable domain is GAGVSQSPRYKVTKRGQDVALRCDPISGHVSLYWYRQALGQGPEFLTYFNYEAQQDKSGLPNDRFSAERPEGSISTLTIQRTEQRDSAMYRCASSTSNQPQHFGDGTRLSIL.

The genes are TRBV5-8 and TRBJ1-1, with 7 nucleotides matching TRBD1. Germline CDR1 is SGHTS and CDR2 is YDEGEE. The length of the CDR3 is 12 residues. The V gene end was trimmed by 7 bases and the J gene end by 3 bases; junction bases not matched to a gene: 3. The CDR3 region has the DNA TGTGCCAGCGGAACAGGGGACACTGAAGCTTTCTTT. This gives the protein CASGTGDTEAFF.